This TCR beta chain was retrieved from a study of cytomegalovirus exposure and HLA in healthy donors. The CDR3 totals 13 residues. Germline V gene sequence: CDR1 MNHNS, CDR2 SASEGT. V was clipped by 4 bases and J by 8 bases, with 11 bases between them. This clone occurred a few times. In nominal health when sampled, donors likely had unrecorded immune exposures nonetheless. Primers included in the PCR were 60 Vbeta and 13 Jbeta primers. Produced via immunoSEQ multiplex PCR; TCRdb's table is partial and in-frame only. Among 74,000 or so clones listed, approximately 75% were seen once. The sequence came from a woman between 40 and 55 years old in good health and CMV-seronegative. The material sequenced was PBMCs. The gene calls are TRBV6-1 and TRBJ1-4; D is ambiguous. The CDR3 region has the DNA TGTGCCAGCAGTGGGGAGTTAGAAGAAAAACTGTTTTTT. Amino acids: CASSGELEEKLFF.